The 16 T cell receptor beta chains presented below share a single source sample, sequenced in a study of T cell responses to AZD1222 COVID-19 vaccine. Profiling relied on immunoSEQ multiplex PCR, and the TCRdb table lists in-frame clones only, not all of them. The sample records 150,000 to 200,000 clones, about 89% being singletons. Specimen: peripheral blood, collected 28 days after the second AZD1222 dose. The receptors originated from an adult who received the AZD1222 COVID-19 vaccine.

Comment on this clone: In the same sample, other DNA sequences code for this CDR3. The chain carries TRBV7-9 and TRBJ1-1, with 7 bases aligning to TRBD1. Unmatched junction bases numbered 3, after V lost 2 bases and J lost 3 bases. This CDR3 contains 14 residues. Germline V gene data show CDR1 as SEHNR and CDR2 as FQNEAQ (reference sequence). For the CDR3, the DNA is TGTGCCAGCAGCTTACCAGGGGGAGACACTGAAGCTTTCTTT. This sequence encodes CASSLPGGDTEAFF.

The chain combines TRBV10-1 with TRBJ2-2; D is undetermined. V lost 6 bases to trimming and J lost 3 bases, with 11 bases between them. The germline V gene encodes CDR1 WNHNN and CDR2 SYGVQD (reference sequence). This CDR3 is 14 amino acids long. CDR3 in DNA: TGCGCCAGCAGGGGCCAGGCGGACACCGGGGAGCTGTTTTTT. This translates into CASRGQADTGELFF.

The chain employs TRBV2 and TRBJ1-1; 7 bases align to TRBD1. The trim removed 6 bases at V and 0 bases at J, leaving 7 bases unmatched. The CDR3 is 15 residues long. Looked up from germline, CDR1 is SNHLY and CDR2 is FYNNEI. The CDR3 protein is CASRAPGGLNTEAFF. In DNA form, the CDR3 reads TGTGCCAGCAGGGCTCCAGGGGGACTGAACACTGAAGCTTTCTTT.

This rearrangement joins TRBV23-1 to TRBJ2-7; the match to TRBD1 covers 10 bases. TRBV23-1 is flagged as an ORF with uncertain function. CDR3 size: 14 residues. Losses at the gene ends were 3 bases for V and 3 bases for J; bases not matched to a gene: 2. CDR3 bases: TGCGCCAGCAGTCATGGGGACAGGGGCTACGAGCAGTACTTC. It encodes CASSHGDRGYEQYF.

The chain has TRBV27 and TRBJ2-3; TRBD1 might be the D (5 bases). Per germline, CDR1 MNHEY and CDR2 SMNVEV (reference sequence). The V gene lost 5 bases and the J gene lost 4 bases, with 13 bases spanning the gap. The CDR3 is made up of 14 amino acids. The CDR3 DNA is TGTGCCAGCAGTCCAGACCGACAGCCAGATACGCAGTATTTT. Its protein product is CASSPDRQPDTQYF.

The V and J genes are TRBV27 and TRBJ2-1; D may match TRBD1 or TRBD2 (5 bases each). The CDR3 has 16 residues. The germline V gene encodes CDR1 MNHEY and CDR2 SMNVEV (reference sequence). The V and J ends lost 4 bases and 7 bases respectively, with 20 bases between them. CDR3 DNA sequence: TGTGCCAGCAGTTCCCGGGGACGTCTTTCTGCAAATGAGCAGTTCTTC. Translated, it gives CASSSRGRLSANEQFF.

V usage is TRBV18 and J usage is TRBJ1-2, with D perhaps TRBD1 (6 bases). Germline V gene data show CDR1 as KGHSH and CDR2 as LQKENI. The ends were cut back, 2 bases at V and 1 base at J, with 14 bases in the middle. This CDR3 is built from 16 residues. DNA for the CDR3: TGTGCCAGCTCACCAGGAGGTCCAGGGGTTAACTATGGCTACACCTTC. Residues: CASSPGGPGVNYGYTF. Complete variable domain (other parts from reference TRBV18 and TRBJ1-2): NAGVMQNPRHLVRRRGQEARLRCSPMKGHSHVYWYRQLPEEGLKFMVYLQKENIIDESGMPKERFSAEFPKEGPSILRIQQVVRGDSAAYFCASSPGGPGVNYGYTFGSGTRLTVV.

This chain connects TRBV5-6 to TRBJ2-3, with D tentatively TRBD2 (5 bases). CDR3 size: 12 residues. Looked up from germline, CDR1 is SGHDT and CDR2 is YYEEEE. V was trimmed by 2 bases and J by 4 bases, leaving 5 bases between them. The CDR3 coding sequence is TGTGCCAGCAGCTTTAGCGCAGATACGCAGTATTTT. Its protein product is CASSFSADTQYF.

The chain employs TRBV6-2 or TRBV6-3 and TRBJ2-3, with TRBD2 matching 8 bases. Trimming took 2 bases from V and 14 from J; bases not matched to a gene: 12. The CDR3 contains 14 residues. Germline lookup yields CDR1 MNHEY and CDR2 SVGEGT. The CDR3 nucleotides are TGTGCCAGCAGTTACCAGCGGGGGCTCGAAACGGGGTATTTT. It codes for CASSYQRGLETGYF.

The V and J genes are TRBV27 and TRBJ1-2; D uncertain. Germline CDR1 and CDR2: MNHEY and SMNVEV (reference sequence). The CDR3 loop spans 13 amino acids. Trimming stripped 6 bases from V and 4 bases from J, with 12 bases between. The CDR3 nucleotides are TGTGCCAGCAGGCTGTCTGGAAGCTATGGCTACACCTTC. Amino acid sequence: CASRLSGSYGYTF.

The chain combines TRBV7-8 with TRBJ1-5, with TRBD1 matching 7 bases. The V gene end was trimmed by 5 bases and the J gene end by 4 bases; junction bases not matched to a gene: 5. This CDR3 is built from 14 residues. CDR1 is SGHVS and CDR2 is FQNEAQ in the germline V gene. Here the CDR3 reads CASSVTGPNQPQHF. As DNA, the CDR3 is TGTGCCAGCAGCGTGACAGGGCCGAATCAGCCCCAGCATTTT.

The CDR3 DNA reads as TGTGCCAGCAGCTCACGGCTCGACAGGTTGGGAAATGAAAAACTGTTTTTT. It yields the protein CASSSRLDRLGNEKLFF. J is TRBJ1-4 and V is TRBV13; D may be TRBD1 (6 bases). Trimming cost V 4 bases and J 5 bases, with 20 bases left between them. The CDR3 length is 17 residues. In germline, CDR1 is PRHDT, CDR2 FYEKMQ (reference sequence).

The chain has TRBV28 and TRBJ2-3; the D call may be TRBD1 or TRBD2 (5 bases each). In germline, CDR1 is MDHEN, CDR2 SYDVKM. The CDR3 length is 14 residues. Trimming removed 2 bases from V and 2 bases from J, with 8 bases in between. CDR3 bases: TGTGCCAGCAGTTTAGGGGGTTTCACAGATACGCAGTATTTT. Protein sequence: CASSLGGFTDTQYF.

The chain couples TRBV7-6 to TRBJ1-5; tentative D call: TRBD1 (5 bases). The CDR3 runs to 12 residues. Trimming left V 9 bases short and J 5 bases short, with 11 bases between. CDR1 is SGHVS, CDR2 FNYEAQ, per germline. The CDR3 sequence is CASGTADQPQHF. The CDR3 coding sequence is TGTGCCAGTGGGACGGCCGATCAGCCCCAGCATTTT.

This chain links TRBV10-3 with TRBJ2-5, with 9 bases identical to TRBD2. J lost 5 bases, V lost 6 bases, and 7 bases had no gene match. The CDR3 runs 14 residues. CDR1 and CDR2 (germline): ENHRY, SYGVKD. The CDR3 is CAISDSGSGETQYF. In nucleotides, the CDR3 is TGTGCCATCAGCGATAGCGGGAGCGGGGAGACCCAGTACTTC.

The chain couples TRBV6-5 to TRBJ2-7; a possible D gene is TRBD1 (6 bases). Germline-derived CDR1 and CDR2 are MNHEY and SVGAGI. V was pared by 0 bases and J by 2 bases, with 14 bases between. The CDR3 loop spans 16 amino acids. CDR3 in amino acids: CASSYSASRTAYEQYF. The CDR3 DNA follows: TGTGCCAGCAGTTACTCGGCCTCTCGGACAGCCTACGAGCAGTACTTC.